A single sample is the source of the 20 T cell receptor beta chains below, sequenced in a study of cytomegalovirus exposure and HLA in healthy donors. The PCR had 60 Vbeta and 13 Jbeta primers. TCRdb's copy holds only in-frame clones and misses some; the assay was immunoSEQ multiplex PCR. The table includes about 110,000 clones, roughly 63% detected once. Material: PBMCs. The receptors stem from a woman aged 70-85 years in good health and CMV-seropositive.

V is TRBV18 and J is TRBJ2-7, with TRBD2 identical over 16 bases. Germline CDR1 is KGHSH and CDR2 is LQKENI. There are 17 residues in the CDR3. V lost 0 bases and J lost 5; bases outside the gene matches: 4. The CDR3 spells CASSPPGLAGGRDEQYF. CDR3 DNA: TGTGCCAGCTCACCACCGGGACTAGCGGGGGGGCGCGACGAGCAGTACTTC.

CDR3 loop: CASRGQGGSPLHF. The CDR3 DNA is TGTGCCAGCAGGGGACAGGGAGGATCACCCCTCCACTTT. This chain uses TRBV6-5 with TRBJ1-6, with 9 bases aligning to TRBD1. The CDR3 is 13 residues long. Trimming took 6 bases from V and 10 from J; bases not matched to a gene: 4. CDR1 is MNHEY and CDR2 is SVGAGI in the germline V gene.

The rearrangement links TRBV5-6 to TRBJ2-1; TRBD1 matches at 7 bases. This CDR3 contains 16 residues. Germline V CDR1 and CDR2: SGHDT, YYEEEE. The J segment lost 7 bases and the V segment lost 4 bases, leaving 14 bases of the junction unmatched. This CDR3 reads CASSPPGQKIPNEQFF. CDR3 sequence (DNA): TGTGCCAGCAGCCCCCCGGGACAGAAAATCCCGAATGAGCAGTTCTTC.

The table lists this clone with a count of one. The CDR3 loop is CASSLGLLTDTQYF. CDR3 bases: TGTGCCAGCAGCTTAGGACTTCTCACAGATACGCAGTATTTT. This chain connects TRBV7-9 to TRBJ2-3; D remains ambiguous. CDR1 is SEHNR and CDR2 is FQNEAQ in the germline V gene (reference sequence). The CDR3 is made up of 14 amino acids. The V and J ends lost 1 base and 2 bases respectively, with 7 bases between them.

The chain couples TRBV7-2 to TRBJ1-1; D is unclear. CDR1 and CDR2 from the germline V gene are SGHTA and FQGNSA. The length of the CDR3 is 11 residues. V lost 3 bases and J 3 bases, leaving 2 bases between the germline ends. The CDR3 nucleotides are TGTGCCAGCAGCTTCTACACTGAAGCTTTCTTT. It specifies CASSFYTEAFF.

The V call is TRBV2, the J call TRBJ2-2; no firm D call. Deletions cut 7 bases from V and 1 base from J, with 10 bases between. The CDR3 totals 14 residues. In germline, CDR1 is SNHLY, CDR2 FYNNEI. CDR3 protein: CASTKWQNTGELFF. Written as DNA, the CDR3 is TGTGCCAGCACCAAATGGCAGAACACCGGGGAGCTGTTTTTT. The complete variable domain, with remaining parts taken from reference TRBV2 and TRBJ2-2, reads EPEVTQTPSHQVTQMGQEVILRCVPISNHLYFYWYRQILGQKVEFLVSFYNNEISEKSEIFDDQFSVERPDGSNFTLKIRSTKLEDSAMYFCASTKWQNTGELFFGEGSRLTVL.

This rearrangement joins TRBV10-3 to TRBJ1-5, with D tentatively TRBD1 (5 bases). This CDR3 region has 15 residues. Trimming removed 2 bases at V and 5 bases at J, with 13 bases between. Germline CDR1 is ENHRY and CDR2 is SYGVKD. CDR3 loop: CAISELGGLDQPQHF. The CDR3 DNA follows: TGTGCCATCAGTGAGCTGGGGGGGTTGGATCAGCCCCAGCATTTT.

The CDR3 DNA sequence: TGTGCCAGAAGCTTGTGGCCACTAGCGGGGGGCCAAACGGAGAACACAGATACGCAGTATTTT. Its protein product is CARSLWPLAGGQTENTDTQYF. The rearrangement links TRBV5-3 to TRBJ2-3, with 12 bases identical to TRBD2. TRBV5-3 is flagged as an ORF with uncertain function. Trimming at V came to 1 base and at J to 2 bases, leaving 17 bases not matched to a gene. This CDR3 region has 21 residues.

Here the CDR3 reads CASSFASRGGNEQYF. The CDR3 region has the DNA TGTGCCAGCAGCTTCGCGTCGAGGGGGGGAAACGAGCAGTACTTC. The rearrangement links TRBV7-8 to TRBJ2-7; a possible D gene is TRBD2 (7 bases). Per the germline V gene, CDR1 is SGHVS and CDR2 is FQNEAQ. This CDR3 has 15 residues. Trimming took off 3 bases at V and 5 bases at J, with 17 bases between the two ends.

The V and J genes are TRBV30 and TRBJ2-1; 15 bases agree with TRBD2. Germline V gene lookup returns CDR1 GTSNPN and CDR2 SVGIG (reference sequence). J lost 7 bases, V lost 0 bases, and 4 bases had no gene match. This CDR3 has 16 residues. The CDR3: CAWSVDGTSGGNEQFF. The CDR3 nucleotides are TGTGCCTGGAGTGTGGATGGGACTAGCGGGGGGAATGAGCAGTTCTTC.

The chain has TRBV11-3 and TRBJ2-1, with D maybe TRBD2 (5 bases). Deletions cut 0 bases from V and 12 bases from J, with 12 bases between. From germline, CDR1 is SGHNT and CDR2 YENEEA. This CDR3 has 13 residues. The CDR3 is CASSLDSGSVQFF. The CDR3 nucleotides are TGTGCCAGCAGCTTAGATTCGGGGAGCGTGCAGTTCTTC.

The J gene is TRBJ1-1, the V gene TRBV2, with D hard to call. This CDR3 has 13 amino acids. Germline V CDR1 and CDR2: SNHLY, FYNNEI. V lost 3 bases, J lost 1 base, and 6 bases lay in between. CDR3 in amino acids: CASSDRGNTEAFF. As DNA, the CDR3 is TGTGCCAGCAGTGACCGAGGGAACACTGAAGCTTTCTTT.

Comments on this clone: This CDR3 is also generated by other DNA sequences in the sample. The CDR3 coding sequence is TGTGCCTGGAGTGTAGGACTAGCGGGGACAGATACGCAGTATTTT. Protein sequence: CAWSVGLAGTDTQYF. V is TRBV30 and J is TRBJ2-3, with 12 bases fitting TRBD2. The length of the CDR3 is 15 residues. The germline gives CDR1 GTSNPN, CDR2 SVGIG (reference sequence). V shed 0 bases, J shed 3 bases, and the junction held 1 base outside the gene matches.

Concerning this clone itself: Other DNA sequences within the sample encode an identical CDR3. The J gene is TRBJ1-1, the V gene TRBV6-5; D perhaps matches TRBD1 (6 bases). CDR3 length: 15 residues. V shed 0 bases and J shed 0 bases, with 8 bases lying between them. CDR1 MNHEY and CDR2 SVGAGI come from the germline V gene. CDR3 nucleotides: TGTGCCAGCAGTTACTCGGACAGCTTGAACACTGAAGCTTTCTTT. Translation: CASSYSDSLNTEAFF.

The chain combines TRBV6-1 with TRBJ2-4; 11 positions agree with TRBD1. Trimming cost V 6 bases and J 15 bases; bases outside gene matches: 13. CDR1 and CDR2 from the germline V gene are MNHNS and SASEGT. The CDR3 runs to 14 residues. CDR3 nucleotides: TGTGCCAGCAGCCCGGGACAGGGGGTAATAGGCGGGTACTTC. This sequence encodes CASSPGQGVIGGYF.

The chain links TRBV6-6 to TRBJ2-3; no definite D call. In germline, CDR1 is MNHNY, CDR2 SVGAGI (reference sequence). With 5 bases removed from V and 0 bases from J, the gap between germline ends came to 12 bases. The CDR3 is made up of 15 amino acids. CDR3 loop: CASSPHSSSTDTQYF. CDR3 DNA: TGTGCCAGCAGTCCACACAGCTCTAGCACAGATACGCAGTATTTT.

As for this clone: Other DNA sequences in the sample encode the same CDR3. The J gene is TRBJ1-2, the V gene TRBV27; perhaps TRBD1 as D (5 bases). Trimming stripped 0 bases from V and 5 bases from J, with 16 bases between. Germline V gene sequence: CDR1 MNHEY, CDR2 SMNVEV (reference sequence). This CDR3 region has 16 residues. The CDR3 region has the DNA TGTGCCAGCAGTTTATCGGGGCAGGGAGGAGGGTATGGCTACACCTTC. As protein: CASSLSGQGGGYGYTF.

The chain uses TRBV11-1 and TRBJ1-1; a weak D match, TRBD1 (6 bases). The CDR3 extends over 14 amino acids. The V end was cut by 1 base, the J end by 7 bases, with 13 bases between. CDR1 and CDR2 from the germline V gene are SGHAT and FQDESV (reference sequence). The CDR3: CASSLGGGYGEAFF. As DNA, the CDR3 is TGTGCCAGCAGCTTAGGGGGGGGCTATGGTGAAGCTTTCTTT. Full variable domain (outside the CDR3, taken from reference TRBV11-1 and TRBJ1-1): EAEVAQSPRYKITEKSQAVAFWCDPISGHATLYWYRQILGQGPELLVQFQDESVVDDSQLPKDRFSAERLKGVDSTLKIQPAELGDSAMYLCASSLGGGYGEAFFGQGTRLTVV.

This clone was seen only once. The chain's CDR3 is CASSGDRQTSEAFF. In DNA, the CDR3 is TGTGCCAGCAGCGGGGATCGACAGACAAGTGAAGCTTTCTTT. The genes are TRBV9 and TRBJ1-1; possible D gene TRBD1, 5 bases. V gave up 3 bases and J gave up 7 bases, with 16 bases separating them. CDR3 size: 14 residues. Germline CDR1 and CDR2: SGDLS and YYNGEE.

CDR3 sequence reads: CASINGGDAGEQYF. Here the CDR3 DNA reads TGTGCCAGCATCAATGGGGGGGACGCCGGCGAGCAGTACTTC. The chain uses TRBV6-5 and TRBJ2-7, with TRBD2 identical over 7 bases. Per germline, CDR1 MNHEY and CDR2 SVGAGI. With 7 bases clipped from V and 6 bases from J, the junction kept 12 bases outside the gene matches. This CDR3 region has 14 residues.